This T cell receptor (beta chain) was retrieved from a study of identical twins. The CDR3 contains 12 residues. Trimming cost V 4 bases and J 6 bases; bases outside gene matches: 1. Per germline, CDR1 SGHDT and CDR2 YYEEEE. This clonotype was counted ten times or more. Its target is unknown. Template switching added a universal primer site, and cDNA bore unique molecular identifiers. Each CDR3 protein is one row after TCRdb ran MiXCR on the 5' RACE reads. The data contain roughly 250,000 distinct CDR3 sequences, more than 13% of them singletons. Overall study findings and caveats: Insertions were fewer in abundant cord blood beta clonotypes, whereas memory repertoires showed none of this pattern. In zero-insertion analyses, partial confounding could arise from invariant MAIT and iNKT cells.

The sequence was collected from a woman between 18 and 29 years old in good health. J is TRBJ1-2 and V is TRBV5-6; 9 nucleotides line up with TRBD1. What was sequenced was memory (CD45RO+) T cells sorted from blood. The CDR3 protein is CASSRTGDGYTF. CDR3 coding DNA: TGTGCCAGCAGCCGGACAGGGGATGGCTACACCTTC.